This TCR beta chain was found in a study of blood T cells in healthy people across ages. This clonotype showed up just a few times. Its antigen is as yet unknown. PCR was performed a second time for about 7 to 12 cycles using a sample-barcoded 5' primer and a J-beta primer mix. TCRdb processed the 5' RACE reads anew with MiXCR; each CDR3 protein has one entry. The repertoire has roughly 410,000 distinct CDR3 sequences, about half of them found once; the top ten carry under 65%. Study results and limitations: With donor CMV status unknown, expanded clonotype changes were possibly confounded.

Germline values: CDR1 SQVTM, CDR2 ANQGSEA. V dropped 3 bases and J dropped 8; count of bases not matched to a gene: 8. CDR3 length: 14 residues. The clonotype comes from a man aged 60 to 69 in good health. Sequencing was done on a sample of blood. The chain combines TRBV29-1 with TRBJ2-1, with 9 bases that match TRBD2. In nucleotides, the CDR3 is TGCAGCGTTGAGGGTCTAGCGGGAATCTATGAGCAGTTCTTC. As protein: CSVEGLAGIYEQFF.